This T cell receptor (beta chain) came from a study of blood T cell repertoires in COVID-19. Study context: The United States, Italy and Spain were the sources of the acute and convalescent COVID-19 samples. The analysed material was cDNA or gDNA that came from T cells, B-cell-depleted T cells, or PBMCs.

The CDR3 covers 12 residues. The junction had 2 bases not matched to a gene; V was cut back by 8 bases and J by 1 base. The germline CDR1 and CDR2 sequences are GTSNPN and SVGIG (reference sequence). In the authors' workflow: It was from reference gene primer amplification that nucleated cell counts were estimated. Assay: immunoSEQ multiplex PCR; the TCRdb copy retains only in-frame clones and omits some. The D gene and trimming were derived from the DNA, and the V and J assignments and clone size from that table. Of roughly 88,000 clones listed, 75% to 95% were seen once; the top ten hold just under 4%.

V usage is TRBV30 and J usage is TRBJ2-3, with 8 bases that match TRBD2. This clonotype was obtained from a woman aged 50 to 60 in a cohort sampled during active COVID-19. The material sequenced was peripheral blood. As DNA, the CDR3 is TGTGCCGGTAGCGGGGGCACAGATACGCAGTATTTT. This codes for CAGSGGTDTQYF.